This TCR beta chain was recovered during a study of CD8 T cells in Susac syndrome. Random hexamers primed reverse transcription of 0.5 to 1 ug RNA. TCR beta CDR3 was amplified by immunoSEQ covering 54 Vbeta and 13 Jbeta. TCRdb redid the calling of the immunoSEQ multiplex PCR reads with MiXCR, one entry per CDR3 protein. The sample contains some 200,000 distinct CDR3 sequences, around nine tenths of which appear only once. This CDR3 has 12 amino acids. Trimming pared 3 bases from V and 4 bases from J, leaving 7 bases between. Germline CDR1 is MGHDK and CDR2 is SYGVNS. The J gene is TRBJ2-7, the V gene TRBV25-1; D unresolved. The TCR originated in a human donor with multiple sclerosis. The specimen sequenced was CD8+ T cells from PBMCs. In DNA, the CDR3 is TGTGCCAGCAGTGATGGAACTTACGAGCAGTACTTC. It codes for CASSDGTYEQYF.